This is a list of T cell receptor beta chains from one sample in a study of blood T cells in healthy people across ages. TCRdb redid the calling of the 5' RACE reads with MiXCR, one entry per CDR3 protein. Here the sample spans around 1,500,000 distinct CDR3 sequences, over 25% being singletons. The sequenced sample consisted of blood. These receptors were obtained from a woman in her twenties or thirties in good health. Each CDR3 is given with its conserved first and last residue. Fields, in order: V gene, J gene, D gene, clone size, CDR3 protein, CDR3 DNA. A D gene is named only where the DNA matches it firmly. Clone size is shown for a subset of rows, as once, few, many or a class of expanded clone.

V gene: TRBV18
J gene: TRBJ2-1
D gene: NA
clone size: few
CDR3 protein: CASSYREASYNEQFF
CDR3 DNA: TGTGCCAGCTCATACAGGGAAGCCTCCTACAATGAGCAGTTCTTC

V gene: TRBV2
J gene: TRBJ2-5
D gene: TRBD2
clone size: NA
CDR3 protein: CASGLLLAGEQYF
CDR3 DNA: TGTGCCAGCGGACTCCTACTAGCGGGGGAGCAGTACTTC

V gene: TRBV20-1
J gene: TRBJ2-5
D gene: NA
clone size: NA
CDR3 protein: CSARSGRQETQYF
CDR3 DNA: TGCAGTGCTAGATCGGGACGGCAAGAGACCCAGTACTTC

V gene: TRBV12-3/TRBV12-4
J gene: TRBJ2-5
D gene: NA
clone size: few
CDR3 protein: CASSLGVGVETQYF
CDR3 DNA: TGTGCCAGCAGTTTAGGGGTGGGAGTGGAGACCCAGTACTTC

V gene: TRBV2
J gene: TRBJ1-5
D gene: NA
clone size: NA
CDR3 protein: CASMGGGHGYQPQHF
CDR3 DNA: TGTGCCAGCATGGGCGGGGGACATGGATATCAGCCCCAGCATTTT

V gene: TRBV6-6
J gene: TRBJ2-1
D gene: TRBD2
clone size: NA
CDR3 protein: CACTHQRGGLNEQFF
CDR3 DNA: TGTGCCTGCACCCACCAGCGGGGGGGCCTTAATGAGCAGTTCTTC

V gene: TRBV6-5
J gene: TRBJ2-6
D gene: NA
clone size: NA
CDR3 protein: CASSKPGAGANVLTF
CDR3 DNA: TGTGCCAGCAGTAAACCAGGGGCTGGGGCCAACGTCCTGACTTTC

V gene: TRBV29-1
J gene: TRBJ2-5
D gene: NA
clone size: few
CDR3 protein: CSVRGSLPGETQYF
CDR3 DNA: TGCAGCGTTAGGGGGTCTCTGCCTGGGGAGACCCAGTACTTC

V gene: TRBV6-6
J gene: TRBJ2-3
D gene: TRBD2
clone size: many
CDR3 protein: CASGRLAGGGTDTQYF
CDR3 DNA: TGTGCCAGCGGCAGACTAGCGGGGGGGGGCACAGATACGCAGTATTTT

V gene: TRBV5-1
J gene: TRBJ2-5
D gene: TRBD2
clone size: many
CDR3 protein: CASSLVLAGGETQYF
CDR3 DNA: TGTGCCAGCAGCTTGGTACTAGCGGGAGGGGAGACCCAGTACTTC

V gene: TRBV4-1
J gene: TRBJ2-3
D gene: TRBD2
clone size: few
CDR3 protein: CASSLRTSGQIPHRTDTQYF
CDR3 DNA: TGCGCCAGCAGCCTTAGGACTAGCGGGCAGATACCTCACCGCACAGATACGCAGTATTTT

V gene: TRBV12-3/TRBV12-4
J gene: TRBJ2-2
D gene: NA
clone size: NA
CDR3 protein: CASSFQGVTPGELFF
CDR3 DNA: TGTGCCAGCAGTTTCCAGGGCGTTACCCCCGGGGAGCTGTTTTTT

V gene: TRBV2
J gene: TRBJ2-5
D gene: TRBD2
clone size: few
CDR3 protein: CASNGGRAPETQYF
CDR3 DNA: TGTGCCAGCAACGGCGGGAGGGCCCCAGAGACCCAGTACTTC

V gene: TRBV7-2
J gene: TRBJ2-3
D gene: TRBD2
clone size: NA
CDR3 protein: CASSRLAGGLADTQYF
CDR3 DNA: TGTGCCAGCAGCCGACTAGCGGGAGGGCTCGCAGATACGCAGTATTTT

V gene: TRBV7-9
J gene: TRBJ2-5
D gene: TRBD1
clone size: NA
CDR3 protein: CASSLTGASRETQYF
CDR3 DNA: TGTGCCAGCAGCTTGACAGGGGCGAGCAGGGAGACCCAGTACTTC

V gene: TRBV5-1
J gene: TRBJ2-5
D gene: NA
clone size: few
CDR3 protein: CASSLASRISETQYF
CDR3 DNA: TGCGCCAGCAGCTTGGCCTCGAGAATCTCGGAGACCCAGTACTTC

V gene: TRBV10-2
J gene: TRBJ1-4
D gene: NA
clone size: NA
CDR3 protein: CASSEKLGIEKLFF
CDR3 DNA: TGCGCCAGCAGTGAGAAATTGGGGATTGAAAAACTGTTTTTT

V gene: TRBV27
J gene: TRBJ1-1
D gene: NA
clone size: NA
CDR3 protein: CASSPPTGSFGEAFF
CDR3 DNA: TGTGCCAGCAGTCCCCCCACAGGGTCCTTCGGTGAAGCTTTCTTT

V gene: TRBV24-1
J gene: TRBJ2-1
D gene: TRBD2
clone size: few
CDR3 protein: CATSDPSSAGNEQFF
CDR3 DNA: TGTGCCACCAGTGATCCAAGTTCAGCGGGGAATGAGCAGTTCTTC

V gene: TRBV5-1
J gene: TRBJ2-7
D gene: NA
clone size: few
CDR3 protein: CASSFSLGLSYEQYF
CDR3 DNA: TGCGCCAGCAGTTTTTCCCTGGGACTTTCCTACGAGCAGTACTTC

V gene: TRBV7-2
J gene: TRBJ2-5
D gene: NA
clone size: NA
CDR3 protein: CASNFDPGGGETQYF
CDR3 DNA: TGTGCCAGCAACTTTGATCCCGGGGGAGGAGAGACCCAGTACTTC

V gene: TRBV25-1
J gene: TRBJ2-7
D gene: NA
clone size: few
CDR3 protein: CASSPSPSREQYF
CDR3 DNA: TGTGCCAGCAGCCCTAGCCCCAGCCGCGAGCAGTACTTC

V gene: TRBV20-1
J gene: TRBJ1-2
D gene: NA
clone size: few
CDR3 protein: CTPKISGYTF
CDR3 DNA: TGCACGCCGAAGATCAGTGGCTACACCTTC

V gene: TRBV10-3
J gene: TRBJ1-1
D gene: NA
clone size: NA
CDR3 protein: CAISGEGTEAFF
CDR3 DNA: TGTGCCATCAGTGGTGAGGGGACTGAAGCTTTCTTT

V gene: TRBV4-1
J gene: TRBJ1-2
D gene: NA
clone size: NA
CDR3 protein: CASSQGARTYGYTF
CDR3 DNA: TGCGCCAGCAGCCAGGGGGCGCGGACCTATGGCTACACCTTC

V gene: TRBV5-1
J gene: TRBJ1-4
D gene: NA
clone size: NA
CDR3 protein: CASSFGPGRQNEKLFF
CDR3 DNA: TGCGCCAGCAGCTTTGGCCCGGGACGTCAGAATGAAAAACTGTTTTTT

V gene: TRBV6-1
J gene: TRBJ2-7
D gene: TRBD2
clone size: few
CDR3 protein: CASKRDSGRGEQYF
CDR3 DNA: TGTGCCAGCAAAAGGGATAGCGGGAGAGGCGAGCAGTACTTC

V gene: TRBV4-3
J gene: TRBJ2-7
D gene: TRBD1
clone size: few
CDR3 protein: CASRTYRDRGPRGSYEQYF
CDR3 DNA: TGCGCCAGCAGAACTTACCGGGACAGGGGCCCCAGGGGTTCCTACGAGCAGTACTTC

V gene: TRBV20-1
J gene: TRBJ2-3
D gene: NA
clone size: few
CDR3 protein: CSAPPRKARDTQYF
CDR3 DNA: TGCAGTGCCCCCCCGCGAAAGGCACGAGATACGCAGTATTTT

V gene: TRBV5-1
J gene: TRBJ1-4
D gene: NA
clone size: few
CDR3 protein: CASSPGLEREKLFF
CDR3 DNA: TGCGCCAGCAGCCCGGGTCTTGAGAGGGAAAAACTGTTTTTT

V gene: TRBV29-1
J gene: TRBJ2-7
D gene: NA
clone size: few
CDR3 protein: CSIDSFAGQTTYEQYF
CDR3 DNA: TGCAGCATTGACTCGTTTGCGGGACAGACTACCTACGAGCAGTACTTC

V gene: TRBV2
J gene: TRBJ1-5
D gene: NA
clone size: NA
CDR3 protein: CASRSQGNQPQHF
CDR3 DNA: TGTGCCAGCAGATCACAGGGTAATCAGCCCCAGCATTTT

V gene: TRBV11-2
J gene: TRBJ1-1
D gene: NA
clone size: few
CDR3 protein: CASSFGVMNTEAFF
CDR3 DNA: TGTGCCAGCAGCTTCGGAGTTATGAACACTGAAGCTTTCTTT

V gene: TRBV6-6
J gene: TRBJ2-4
D gene: TRBD2
clone size: NA
CDR3 protein: CASRPLAGAGYNEQYF
CDR3 DNA: TGTGCCAGCAGGCCGTTAGCGGGAGCAGGGTACAATGAGCAGTACTTC

V gene: TRBV5-4
J gene: TRBJ1-6
D gene: TRBD1
clone size: NA
CDR3 protein: CASSTGTAEIRPLHF
CDR3 DNA: TGTGCCAGCAGTACTGGGACAGCTGAAATTCGACCCCTCCACTTT

V gene: TRBV3-1
J gene: TRBJ2-1
D gene: NA
clone size: few
CDR3 protein: CASSQLQRDNEQFF
CDR3 DNA: TGTGCCAGCAGCCAGTTACAGCGAGACAATGAGCAGTTCTTC

V gene: TRBV28
J gene: TRBJ1-5
D gene: NA
clone size: few
CDR3 protein: CASTSDSLRNQPQHF
CDR3 DNA: TGTGCCAGCACTTCGGACAGCCTACGCAATCAGCCCCAGCATTTT

V gene: TRBV6-5
J gene: TRBJ1-2
D gene: TRBD1
clone size: few
CDR3 protein: CASSHPRQGSPGYTF
CDR3 DNA: TGTGCCAGCAGTCACCCTAGACAGGGGTCTCCTGGCTACACCTTC

V gene: TRBV4-3
J gene: TRBJ2-1
D gene: NA
clone size: many
CDR3 protein: CASSQDRTGGLDEQFF
CDR3 DNA: TGCGCCAGCAGCCAAGATCGGACTGGTGGACTCGATGAGCAGTTCTTC

V gene: TRBV12-3/TRBV12-4
J gene: TRBJ2-5
D gene: TRBD1
clone size: NA
CDR3 protein: CAGSSSGTGKETQYF
CDR3 DNA: TGTGCCGGCAGTTCGTCCGGGACAGGGAAAGAGACCCAGTACTTC

V gene: TRBV7-2
J gene: TRBJ2-4
D gene: TRBD1
clone size: NA
CDR3 protein: CASSLHGQGNIQYF
CDR3 DNA: TGTGCCAGCAGCTTACACGGACAGGGAAACATTCAGTACTTC